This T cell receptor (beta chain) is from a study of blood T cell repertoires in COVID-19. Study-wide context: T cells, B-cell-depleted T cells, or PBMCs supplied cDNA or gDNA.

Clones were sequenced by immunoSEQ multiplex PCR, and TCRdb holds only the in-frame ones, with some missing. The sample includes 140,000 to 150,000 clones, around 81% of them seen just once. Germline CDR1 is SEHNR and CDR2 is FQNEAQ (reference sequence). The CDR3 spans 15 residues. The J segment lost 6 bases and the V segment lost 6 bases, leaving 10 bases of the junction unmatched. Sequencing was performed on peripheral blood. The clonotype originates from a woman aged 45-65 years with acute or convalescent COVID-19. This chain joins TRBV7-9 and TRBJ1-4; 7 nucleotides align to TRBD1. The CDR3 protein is CASSPGAGGHEKLFF. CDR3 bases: TGTGCCAGCAGTCCGGGGGCAGGGGGGCATGAAAAACTGTTTTTT.